This TCR beta chain was recorded in a study of control samples from healthy donors and cancer patients. CDR3 length: 15 residues. Trimming shortened V by 0 bases and J by 5 bases, and 10 bases separated the two germline ends. Germline CDR1 is SGHAT and CDR2 is FQNNGV. Some clones are missing from TCRdb's copy, which holds only in-frame ones; the method was immunoSEQ multiplex PCR. The sample carries approximately 120,000 clones, almost 95% recorded once. Sequenced: PBMCs. The TCR originated in a man aged 80 or over with head and neck cancer. This rearrangement joins TRBV11-2 to TRBJ2-2; D not resolved. This chain's CDR3 is CASSLEGMRTGELFF. For the CDR3, the DNA is TGTGCCAGCAGCTTAGAGGGGATGAGGACCGGGGAGCTGTTTTTT. The full variable domain, in which reference TRBV11-2 and TRBJ2-2 provide the parts outside the CDR3, is EAGVAQSPRYKIIEKRQSVAFWCNPISGHATLYWYQQILGQGPKLLIQFQNNGVVDDSQLPKDRFSAERLKGVDSTLKIQPAKLEDSAVYLCASSLEGMRTGELFFGEGSRLTVL.